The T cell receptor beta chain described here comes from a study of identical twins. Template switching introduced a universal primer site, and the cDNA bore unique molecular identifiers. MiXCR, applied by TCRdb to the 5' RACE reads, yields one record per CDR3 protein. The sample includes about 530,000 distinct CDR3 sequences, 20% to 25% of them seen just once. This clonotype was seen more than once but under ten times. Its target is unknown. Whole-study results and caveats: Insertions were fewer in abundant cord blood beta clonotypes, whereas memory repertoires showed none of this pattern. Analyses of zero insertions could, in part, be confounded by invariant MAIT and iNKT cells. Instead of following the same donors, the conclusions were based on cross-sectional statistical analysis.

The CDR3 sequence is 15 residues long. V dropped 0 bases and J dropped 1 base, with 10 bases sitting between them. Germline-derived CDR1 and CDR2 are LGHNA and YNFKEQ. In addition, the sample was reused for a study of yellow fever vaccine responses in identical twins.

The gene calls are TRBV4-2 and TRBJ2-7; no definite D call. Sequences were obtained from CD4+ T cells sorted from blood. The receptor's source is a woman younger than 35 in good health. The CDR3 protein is CASSQDLGDSYEQYF. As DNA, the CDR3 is TGTGCCAGCAGCCAAGATCTAGGAGATTCCTACGAGCAGTACTTC.